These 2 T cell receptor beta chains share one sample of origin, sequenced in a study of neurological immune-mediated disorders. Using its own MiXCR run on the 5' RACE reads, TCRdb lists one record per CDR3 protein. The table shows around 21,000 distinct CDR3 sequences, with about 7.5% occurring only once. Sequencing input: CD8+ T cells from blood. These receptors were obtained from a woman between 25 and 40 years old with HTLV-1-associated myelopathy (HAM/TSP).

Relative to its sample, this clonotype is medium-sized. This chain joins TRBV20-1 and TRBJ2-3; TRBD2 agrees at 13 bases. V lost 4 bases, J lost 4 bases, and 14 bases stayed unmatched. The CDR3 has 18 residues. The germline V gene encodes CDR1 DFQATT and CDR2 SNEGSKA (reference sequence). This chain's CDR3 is CSATVLAGGPSFSDTQYF. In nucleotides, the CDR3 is TGCAGTGCTACGGTACTAGCGGGGGGGCCGAGCTTCTCAGATACGCAGTATTTT.

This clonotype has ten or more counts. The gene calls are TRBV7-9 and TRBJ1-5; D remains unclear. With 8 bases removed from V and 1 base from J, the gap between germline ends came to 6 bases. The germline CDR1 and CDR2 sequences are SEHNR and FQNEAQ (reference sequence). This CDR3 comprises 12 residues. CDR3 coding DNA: TGTGCCAGCGGAGCGAGCAATCAGCCCCAGCATTTT. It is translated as CASGASNQPQHF.